This T cell receptor (beta chain) derives from a study of graft-versus-host responses after intestinal transplantation. The CDR3 runs 14 residues. CDR1 SGHAT and CDR2 FQNNGV come from the germline V gene. V lost 7 bases to trimming and J lost 1 base; unmatched junction nucleotides: 6. About this clone itself: Its antigen is still unknown.

The method was immunoSEQ multiplex PCR; TCRdb's version includes in-frame clones alone and lacks a portion of them. In the table there are some 84,000 clones, around 84% of which are singletons. General study results and limits: Declining HvG levels early post-transplant were linked to peak circulating GvH clone levels.

Source: unstimulated CD4+ T cells sorted from spleen or lymph node cells, taken before intestinal transplant. This clonotype originated in a human donor who received an intestinal transplant. The V gene is TRBV11-2, the J gene TRBJ1-2; 7 bases line up with TRBD1. Here the CDR3 reads CASTKTGSNYGYTF. In DNA form, the CDR3 reads TGTGCCAGCACCAAGACAGGGAGTAACTATGGCTACACCTTC.